This T cell receptor beta chain originates from a study of graft-versus-host responses after intestinal transplantation. Study-level background: Recipients obtained multivisceral, liver-intestinal, or isolated intestinal transplants. Study-level points and caveats: An association linked early post-transplant HvG declines with peak circulating GvH clone levels.

Germline V gene sequence: CDR1 SGHRS, CDR2 YFSETQ. V lost 1 base, J lost 8 bases, and 15 bases lay in between. The CDR3 is 15 amino acids. Sequenced by immunoSEQ multiplex PCR; TCRdb stores in-frame clones only, minus some. The sample consists of approximately 99,000 clones, under 95% of them appearing once. As to this clone: Its specificity is unknown.

The source of this sequence is a human donor who was the organ donor for an intestinal transplant. Sequences were derived from unstimulated CD8+ T cells sorted from spleen or lymph node cells, sampled before transplant. The chain combines TRBV5-1 with TRBJ2-2, with a possible D match to TRBD2 (6 bases). The CDR3 region has the DNA TGCGCCAGCAGCTTGTTGCGTTGGGCGGGAGGGGAGCTGTTTTTT. It yields the protein CASSLLRWAGGELFF.